This T cell receptor beta chain was captured in a study of blood T cell repertoires in COVID-19. Study as a whole: There were acute and convalescent COVID-19 samples, and they came from the United States, Italy and Spain.

The germline V gene has CDR1 MNHNS and CDR2 SASEGT. The CDR3 is made up of 14 amino acids. Trimming cost V 3 bases and J 1 base, with 9 bases left between them. Original methodology: Quantification of nucleated cells was approximated via reference gene primer amplification. The assay was immunoSEQ multiplex PCR, and TCRdb's table has in-frame clones only and misses some. The V and J calls and clone size are taken from that table; D and trimming were inferred from the DNA. The table has around 30,000 clones, roughly 82% seen once. The sequenced sample was peripheral blood. The rearrangement links TRBV6-1 to TRBJ2-5; possibly TRBD2 for D (7 bases). The receptor's source is a human donor in a cohort sampled during active COVID-19. Written as DNA, the CDR3 is TGTGCCAGCAGTGAGGGGGGGCCCCAAGAGACCCAGTACTTC. Translating it yields CASSEGGPQETQYF.